This T cell receptor (beta chain) comes out of a study of blood T cell repertoires in COVID-19. Study overall: Some COVID-19 samples were acute and others convalescent; all came from the United States, Italy and Spain. In each case, the material was cDNA or gDNA derived from T cells, B-cell-depleted T cells, or PBMCs.

The germline V gene has CDR1 LGHDT and CDR2 YNNKEL (reference sequence). The CDR3 is 15 residues long. V was cut by 0 bases and J by 6 bases, with 11 bases left in between. In the source study's methods: Nucleated cell number was recorded as an estimate derived from reference gene primer amplification. Assay used: immunoSEQ multiplex PCR; TCRdb lists only in-frame clones, some missing. The DNA gave D and trimming, while V, J and clone size come from that table. The data contain about 250,000 clones, 70% to 90% of them singletons. The receptor was isolated from an older man with acute or convalescent COVID-19. V and J are TRBV3-1 (or the pseudogene TRBV3-2) and TRBJ1-4, with D maybe TRBD1 (5 bases). Sequencing was done on a sample of peripheral blood. CDR3 sequence: CASSQEEGVYEKLFF. CDR3 bases: TGTGCCAGCAGCCAAGAGGAAGGGGTTTATGAAAAACTGTTTTTT.